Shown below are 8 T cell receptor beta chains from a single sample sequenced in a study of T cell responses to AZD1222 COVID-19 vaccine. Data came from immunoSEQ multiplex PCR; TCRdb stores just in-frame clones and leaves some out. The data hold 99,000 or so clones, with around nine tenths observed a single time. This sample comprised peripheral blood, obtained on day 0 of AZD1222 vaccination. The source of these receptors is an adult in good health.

CDR3 sequence: CSASRSLPREGYTF. CDR3 coding DNA: TGCAGTGCTAGTAGGAGCCTTCCCCGGGAGGGCTACACCTTC. The V call is TRBV20-1, the J call TRBJ1-2; D gene unclear. CDR3 length: 14 amino acids. Germline assignment: CDR1 DFQATT and CDR2 SNEGSKA (reference sequence). V was clipped by 3 bases and J by 8 bases, with 19 bases between them.

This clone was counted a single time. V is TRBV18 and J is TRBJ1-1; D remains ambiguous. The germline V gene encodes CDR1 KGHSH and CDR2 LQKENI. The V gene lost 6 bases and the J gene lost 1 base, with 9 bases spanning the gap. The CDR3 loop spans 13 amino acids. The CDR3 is CASSPNSNTEAFF. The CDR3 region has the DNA TGTGCCAGCTCGCCTAATTCGAACACTGAAGCTTTCTTT. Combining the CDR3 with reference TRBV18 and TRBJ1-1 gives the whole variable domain NAGVMQNPRHLVRRRGQEARLRCSPMKGHSHVYWYRQLPEEGLKFMVYLQKENIIDESGMPKERFSAEFPKEGPSILRIQQVVRGDSAAYFCASSPNSNTEAFFGQGTRLTVV.

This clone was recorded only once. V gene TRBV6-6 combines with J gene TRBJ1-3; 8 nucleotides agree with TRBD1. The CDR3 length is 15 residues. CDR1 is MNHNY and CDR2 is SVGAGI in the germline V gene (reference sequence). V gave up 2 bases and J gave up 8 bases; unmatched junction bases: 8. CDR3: CASSYAGTGGDTIYF. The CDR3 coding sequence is TGTGCCAGCAGTTACGCCGGGACAGGAGGAGACACCATATATTTT.

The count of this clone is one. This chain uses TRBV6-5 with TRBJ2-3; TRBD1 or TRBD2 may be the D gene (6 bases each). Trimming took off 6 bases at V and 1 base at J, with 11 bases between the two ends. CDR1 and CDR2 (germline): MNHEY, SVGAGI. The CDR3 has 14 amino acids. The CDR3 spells CASRAGEGTDTQYF. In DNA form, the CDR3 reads TGTGCCAGCAGGGCAGGGGAGGGCACAGATACGCAGTATTTT.

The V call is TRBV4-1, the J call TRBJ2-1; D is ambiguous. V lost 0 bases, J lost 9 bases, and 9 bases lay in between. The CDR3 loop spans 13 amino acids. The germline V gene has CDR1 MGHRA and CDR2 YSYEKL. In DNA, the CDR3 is TGCGCCAGCAGCCAAGATCCCCGAGGTGAGCAGTTCTTC. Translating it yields CASSQDPRGEQFF.

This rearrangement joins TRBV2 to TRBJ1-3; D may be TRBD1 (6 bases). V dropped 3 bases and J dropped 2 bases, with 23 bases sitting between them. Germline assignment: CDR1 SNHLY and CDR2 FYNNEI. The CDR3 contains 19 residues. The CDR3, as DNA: TGTGCCAGCAGTGAGAGCATAGTCACTTCAGGGGCACCTGGAAACACCATATATTTT. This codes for CASSESIVTSGAPGNTIYF.

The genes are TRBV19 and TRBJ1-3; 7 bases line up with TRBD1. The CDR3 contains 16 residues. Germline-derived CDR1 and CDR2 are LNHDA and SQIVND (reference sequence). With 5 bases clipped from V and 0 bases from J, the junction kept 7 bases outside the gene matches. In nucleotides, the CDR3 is TGTGCCAGTAGTCCGACAGGGTACTACTCTGGAAACACCATATATTTT. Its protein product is CASSPTGYYSGNTIYF.

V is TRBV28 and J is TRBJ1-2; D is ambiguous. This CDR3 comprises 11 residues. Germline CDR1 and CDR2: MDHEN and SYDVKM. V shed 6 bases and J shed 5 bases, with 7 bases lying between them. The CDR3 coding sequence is TGTGCCAGCAGAAGCTCATATGGCTACACCTTC. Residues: CASRSSYGYTF.